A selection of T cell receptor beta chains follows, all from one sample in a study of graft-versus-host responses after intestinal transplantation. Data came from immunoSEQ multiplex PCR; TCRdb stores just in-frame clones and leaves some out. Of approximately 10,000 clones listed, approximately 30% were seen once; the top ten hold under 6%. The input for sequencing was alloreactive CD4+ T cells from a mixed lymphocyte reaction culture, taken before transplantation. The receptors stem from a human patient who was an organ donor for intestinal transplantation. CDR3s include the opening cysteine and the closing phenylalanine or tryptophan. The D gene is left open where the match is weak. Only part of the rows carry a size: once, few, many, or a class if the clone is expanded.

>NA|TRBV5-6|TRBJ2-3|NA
TGTGCCAGCAGCTTGGCGGTGGGGCAGACCACAGATACGCAGTATTTT
CASSLAVGQTTDTQYF
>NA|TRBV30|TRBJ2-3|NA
TGTGCCTGGAGTGCCTACCTAGGTGGTACGCAGTATTTT
CAWSAYLGGTQYF
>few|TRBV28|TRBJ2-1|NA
TGTGCCAGCAGTTTAAATAGGTGGGCCTCAAACCAAAATGAGCAGTTCTTC
CASSLNRWASNQNEQFF
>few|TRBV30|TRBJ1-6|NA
TGTGCCTGGAGTGTGATGGGTGGCCTCTATAATTCACCCCTCCACTTT
CAWSVMGGLYNSPLHF
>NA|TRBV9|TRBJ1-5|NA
TGTGCCAGCAGCGTAGGGACAGAGCGCCAGCCCCAGCATTTT
CASSVGTERQPQHF
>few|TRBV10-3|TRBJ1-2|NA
TGTGCCACAAAAGGGGAGAACTATGGCTACACCTTC
CATKGENYGYTF
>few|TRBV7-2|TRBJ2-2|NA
TGTGCCAGCGCAGGACAGAACACCGGGGAGCTGTTTTTT
CASAGQNTGELFF
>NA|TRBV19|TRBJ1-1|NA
TGTGCCAGTAGTATAGACAGGGGCACTGAAGCTTTCTTT
CASSIDRGTEAFF
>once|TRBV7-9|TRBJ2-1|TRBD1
TGTGCCAGCAGCTTAACAAGACAGGGGTGGGATGAGCAGTTCTTC
CASSLTRQGWDEQFF
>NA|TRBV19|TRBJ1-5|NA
TGTGCCAGTAGTACCGGGCGAGGCAATCAGCCCCAGCATTTT
CASSTGRGNQPQHF
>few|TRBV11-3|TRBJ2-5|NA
TGTGCCAGCAGCTCCTGGTTCGGAGAGACCCAGTACTTC
CASSSWFGETQYF
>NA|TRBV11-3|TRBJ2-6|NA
TGTGCCAGCAGCTTACAGTCTGGGGCCAACGTCCTGACTTTC
CASSLQSGANVLTF
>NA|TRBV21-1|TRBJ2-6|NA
TGTGCCAGCAGTATCGCTATAGCTCAACAAAGTCGGGCCAACGTCCTGACTTTC
CASSIAIAQQSRANVLTF
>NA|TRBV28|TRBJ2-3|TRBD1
TGTGCCAGCAGATTATCAGGGGGAGATACGCAGTATTTT
CASRLSGGDTQYF
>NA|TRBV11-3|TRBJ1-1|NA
TGTGCCAGCAGCCTTCGCTTTTGGCAGGGGAGGTCTGAAGCTTTCTTT
CASSLRFWQGRSEAFF
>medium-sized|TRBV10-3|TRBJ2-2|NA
TGTGCCATGGGGAGCGGCAGCGTGCCCAACACCGGGGAGCTGTTTTTT
CAMGSGSVPNTGELFF
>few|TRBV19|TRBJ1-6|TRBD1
TGTGCCAGTAGTATCCCTATACAGGGGGCTTATTCACCCCTCCACTTT
CASSIPIQGAYSPLHF
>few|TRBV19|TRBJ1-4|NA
TGTGCCAGTAGTATTAGGAATGAAAAACTGTTTTTT
CASSIRNEKLFF
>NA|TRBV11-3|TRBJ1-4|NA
TGTGCCAGCAGACTGGGCGTCCGAGACCAAGGGGAAAAACTGTTTTTT
CASRLGVRDQGEKLFF
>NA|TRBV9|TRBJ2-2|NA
TGTGCCAGCAGCGATCCTCCTCTTGGGGAGCTGTTTTTT
CASSDPPLGELFF
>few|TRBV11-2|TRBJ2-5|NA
TGTGCCAGCAGCTTACCAATACAGACCCAGTACTTC
CASSLPIQTQYF
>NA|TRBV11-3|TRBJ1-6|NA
TGTGCCAGCAGCATCCAGGGGCCACCCCTCCACTTT
CASSIQGPPLHF
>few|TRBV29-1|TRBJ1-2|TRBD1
TGCAGCGTAGGGGACAGGGGGCGATACACCTTC
CSVGDRGRYTF
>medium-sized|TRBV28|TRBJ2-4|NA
TGTGCCAGCAGTACTACAGGGCTCAAAGCCAAAAACATTCAGTACTTC
CASSTTGLKAKNIQYF
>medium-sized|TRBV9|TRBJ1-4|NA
TGTGCCAGCAGCGTAGGGGGCGCAACTAATGAAAAACTGTTTTTT
CASSVGGATNEKLFF
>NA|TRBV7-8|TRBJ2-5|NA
TGTGCCAGCAGCCCCCGGAACGCGGAGACCCAGTACTTC
CASSPRNAETQYF
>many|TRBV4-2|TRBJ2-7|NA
TGTGCCAGCAGCCAAGGATGGACTATCTACGAGCAGTACTTC
CASSQGWTIYEQYF
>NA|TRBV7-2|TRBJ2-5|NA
TGTGCCAGCAGCCCACCGTTGGCTACCTCTATGGCCCAGTACTTC
CASSPPLATSMAQYF
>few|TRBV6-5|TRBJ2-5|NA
TGTGCCAGCAGTTATTACGGGGAGACCCAGTACTTC
CASSYYGETQYF
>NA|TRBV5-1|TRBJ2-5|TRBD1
TGCGCCAGCAGCTTGGTTGGGACAGTTCAAGAGACCCAGTACTTC
CASSLVGTVQETQYF
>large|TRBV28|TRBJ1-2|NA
TGTGCCAGCAGCTATTTAGGGTTTAACTACACCTTC
CASSYLGFNYTF
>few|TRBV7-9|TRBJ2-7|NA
TGTGCCAGCAGCTTGTCTGTGCCGACGAGCTCCTACGAGCAGTACTTC
CASSLSVPTSSYEQYF
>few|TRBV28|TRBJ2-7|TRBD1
TGTGCCAGCAGTAGAACCGGGACAGGGCCTCTCGAGCAGTACTTC
CASSRTGTGPLEQYF
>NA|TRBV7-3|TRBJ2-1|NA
TGTGCCCAAAGACCGGGGAGGCGCTACAATGAGCAGTTCTTC
CAQRPGRRYNEQFF
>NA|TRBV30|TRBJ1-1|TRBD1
TGTGCCTGGAGTGTAAGGTCCGGACAGGGCCCTATCTACACTGATGCTTTCTTT
CAWSVRSGQGPIYTDAFF
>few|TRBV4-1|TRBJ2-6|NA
TGCGCCAGCAGCCAAGACCGGGTCTCTGGGGCCAACGTCCTGACTTTC
CASSQDRVSGANVLTF
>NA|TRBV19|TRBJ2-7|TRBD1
TGTGCCAGTAGTATGCGGACAGGCTACTACGAGCAGTACTTC
CASSMRTGYYEQYF
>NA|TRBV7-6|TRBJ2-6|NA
TGTGCCAGCAGCTTAGCGACCCCTTCTTTCTCTGGGGCCAACGTCCTGACTTTC
CASSLATPSFSGANVLTF
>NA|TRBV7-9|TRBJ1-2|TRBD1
TGTGCCAGCAGCTCCGAGACAGGGGGTGGCTACACCTTC
CASSSETGGGYTF
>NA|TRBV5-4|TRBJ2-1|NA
TGTGCCAGCAGCTTGAGGGGGGGGTACCTGAATGAGCAGTTCTTC
CASSLRGGYLNEQFF
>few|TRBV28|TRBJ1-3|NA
TGTGCCAGCAACGAGAACCTCTCTGGAAACACCATATATTTT
CASNENLSGNTIYF
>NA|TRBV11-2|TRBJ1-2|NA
TGTGCCAGCAGCGAGTACAGGACCAATAACTATGGCTACACCTTC
CASSEYRTNNYGYTF
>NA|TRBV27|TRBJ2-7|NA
TGTGCCAGCAGTCCTAGGGGGACCAGGGGCTACGAGCAGTACTTC
CASSPRGTRGYEQYF
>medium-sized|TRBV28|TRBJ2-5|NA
TGTGCCAGCAACCTTCCCGGCTCGACTCGCCAAGAGACCCAGTACTTC
CASNLPGSTRQETQYF
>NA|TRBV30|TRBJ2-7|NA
TGTGCCTGGAGGGGAGATGGGGCAGAGAAGGCCTACGAGCAGTACTTC
CAWRGDGAEKAYEQYF
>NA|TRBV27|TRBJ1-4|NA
TGTGCCAGCATGGCGAGGGTTGTACCTAATGAAAAACTGTTTTTT
CASMARVVPNEKLFF
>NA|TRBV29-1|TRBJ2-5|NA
TGCAGCGCCCGAATAGGAGGTGAGACCCAGTACTTC
CSARIGGETQYF
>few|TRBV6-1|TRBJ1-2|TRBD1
TGTGCCAGCATGGGACAGGGGTTTGGCTACACCTTC
CASMGQGFGYTF
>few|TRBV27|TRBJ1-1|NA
TGTGCCAGCAGTTTAAACGGCTTGAACACTGAAGCTTTCTTT
CASSLNGLNTEAFF
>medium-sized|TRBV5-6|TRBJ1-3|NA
TGTGCCAGCAGCTTGGGACAGGGAAACACCATATATTTT
CASSLGQGNTIYF
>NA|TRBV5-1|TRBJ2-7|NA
TGCGCCAGCAGAAGAGGAAACTACGAGCAGTACTTC
CASRRGNYEQYF